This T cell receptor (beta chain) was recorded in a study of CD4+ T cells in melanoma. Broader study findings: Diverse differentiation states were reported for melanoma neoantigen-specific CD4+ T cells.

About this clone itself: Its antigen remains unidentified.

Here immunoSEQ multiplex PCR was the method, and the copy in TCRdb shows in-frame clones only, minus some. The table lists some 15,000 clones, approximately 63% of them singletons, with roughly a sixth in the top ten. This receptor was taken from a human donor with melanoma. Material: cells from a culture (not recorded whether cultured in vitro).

CDR3: CASSLVPPSAETQYF. The CDR3 coding sequence is TGCGCCAGCAGCTTGGTTCCACCAAGTGCGGAGACCCAGTACTTC. The chain carries TRBV5-1 and TRBJ2-5; no firm D call. There are 15 residues in the CDR3. CDR1 and CDR2 from the germline V gene are SGHRS and YFSETQ. Between the trimmed V and J ends, which lost 0 bases and 5 bases, there was a span of 14 bases.